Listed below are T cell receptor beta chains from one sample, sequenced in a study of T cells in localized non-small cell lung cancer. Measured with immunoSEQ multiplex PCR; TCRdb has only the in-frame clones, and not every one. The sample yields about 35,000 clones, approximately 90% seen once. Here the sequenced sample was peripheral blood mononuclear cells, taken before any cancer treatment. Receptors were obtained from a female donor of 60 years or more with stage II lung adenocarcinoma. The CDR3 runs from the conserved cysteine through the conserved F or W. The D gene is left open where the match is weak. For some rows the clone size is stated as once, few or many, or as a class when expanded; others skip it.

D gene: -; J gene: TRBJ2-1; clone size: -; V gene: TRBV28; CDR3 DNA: TGTGCCAGCAGCCCAGCCGACGGAAGCAATGAGCAGTTCTTC; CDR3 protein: CASSPADGSNEQFF
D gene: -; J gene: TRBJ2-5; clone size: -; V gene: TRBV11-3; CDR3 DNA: TGTGCCAGCAGCTTAGGGGGGGGCCTGGGAGGAGAGACCCAGTACTTC; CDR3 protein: CASSLGGGLGGETQYF
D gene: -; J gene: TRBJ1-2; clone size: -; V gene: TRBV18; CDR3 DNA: TGTGCCAGCTCAGAAACCCACTATGGCTACACCTTC; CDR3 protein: CASSETHYGYTF
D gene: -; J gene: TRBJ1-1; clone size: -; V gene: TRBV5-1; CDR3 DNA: TGCGCCAGCAGCTTGGAGCCGACAGGTGGGAACACTGAAGCTTTCTTT; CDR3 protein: CASSLEPTGGNTEAFF
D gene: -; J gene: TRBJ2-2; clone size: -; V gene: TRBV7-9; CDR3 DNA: TGTGCCAGCAGCTTACAGCTTCCCACCAACACCGGGGAGCTGTTTTTT; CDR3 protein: CASSLQLPTNTGELFF
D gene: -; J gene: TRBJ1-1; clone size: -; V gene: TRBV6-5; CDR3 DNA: TGTGCCAGCAGTAGAGGGTCGAACACTGAAGCTTTCTTT; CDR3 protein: CASSRGSNTEAFF
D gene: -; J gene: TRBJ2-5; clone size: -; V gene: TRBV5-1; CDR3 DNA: TGCGCCAGCAGCTTGCTACCGGGCCCCCAAGAGACCCAGTACTTC; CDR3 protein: CASSLLPGPQETQYF
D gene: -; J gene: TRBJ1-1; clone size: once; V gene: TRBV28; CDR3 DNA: TGTGCCACTCACGAGAGGACAGCGAACACTGAAGCTTTCTTT; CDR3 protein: CATHERTANTEAFF
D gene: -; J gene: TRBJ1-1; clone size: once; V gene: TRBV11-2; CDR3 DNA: TGTGCCAGCAGCTTAGGGGTAGACACTGAAGCTTTCTTT; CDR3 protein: CASSLGVDTEAFF
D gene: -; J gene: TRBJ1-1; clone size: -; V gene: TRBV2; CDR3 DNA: TGTGCCAGCAAGTCGACCTGGGGCGACACTGAAGCTTTCTTT; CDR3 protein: CASKSTWGDTEAFF
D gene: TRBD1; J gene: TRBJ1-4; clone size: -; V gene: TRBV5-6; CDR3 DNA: TGTGCCAGCAGCACGACAGGGGTGGAAAAACTGTTTTTT; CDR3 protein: CASSTTGVEKLFF
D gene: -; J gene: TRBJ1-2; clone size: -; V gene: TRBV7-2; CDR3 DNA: TGTGCCAGCAGCTTAACGGACTCTAACTATGGCTACACCTTC; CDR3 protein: CASSLTDSNYGYTF
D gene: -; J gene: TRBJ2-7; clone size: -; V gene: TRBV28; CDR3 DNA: TGTGCCAGCAGCCCCGGAGGGCAGGGCGCCTACGAGCAGTACTTC; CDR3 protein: CASSPGGQGAYEQYF
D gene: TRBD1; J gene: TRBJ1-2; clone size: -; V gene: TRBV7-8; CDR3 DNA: TGTGCCAGCAGCCACGGGACAGGGGGCGTTAATGGCTATGGCTACACCTTC; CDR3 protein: CASSHGTGGVNGYGYTF
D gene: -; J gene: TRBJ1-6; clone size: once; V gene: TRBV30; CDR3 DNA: TGTGCCTGGAGCCTCCCCGGACAGCGCTCCTATAATTCACCCCTCCACTTT; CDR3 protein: CAWSLPGQRSYNSPLHF
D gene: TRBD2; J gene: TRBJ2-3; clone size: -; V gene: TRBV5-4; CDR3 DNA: TGTGCCAGCAGCTTAGGACTAGCGGGGGGAGCTACAGATACGCAGTATTTT; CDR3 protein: CASSLGLAGGATDTQYF
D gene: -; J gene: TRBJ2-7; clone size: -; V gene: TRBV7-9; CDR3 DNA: TGTGCCAGCAGCCTACTAGTATCCTACGAGCAGTACTTC; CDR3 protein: CASSLLVSYEQYF
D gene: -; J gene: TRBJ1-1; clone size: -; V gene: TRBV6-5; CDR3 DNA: TGTGCCAGCAGTCTTCAGGGTGTCACTGAAGCTTTCTTT; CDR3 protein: CASSLQGVTEAFF
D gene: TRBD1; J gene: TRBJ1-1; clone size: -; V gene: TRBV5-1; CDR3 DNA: TGCGCCAGCAGCTTTGGGACAGCCACGAACACTGAAGCTTTCTTT; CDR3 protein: CASSFGTATNTEAFF
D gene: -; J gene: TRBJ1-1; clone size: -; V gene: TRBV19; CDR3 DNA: TGTGCCAGTAGTCTCACAAAACGGACAGAAGCTTTCTTT; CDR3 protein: CASSLTKRTEAFF
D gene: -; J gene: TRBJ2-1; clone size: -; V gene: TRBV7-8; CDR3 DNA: TGTGCCAGCAGCTTATCCAGCGGAACCTACAATGAGCAGTTCTTC; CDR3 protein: CASSLSSGTYNEQFF
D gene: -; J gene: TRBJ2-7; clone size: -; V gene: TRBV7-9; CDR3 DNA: TGTGCCAGCAGCCTCACCTACGAGCAGTACTTC; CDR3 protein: CASSLTYEQYF
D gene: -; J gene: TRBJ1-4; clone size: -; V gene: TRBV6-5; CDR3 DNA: TGTGCCAGCAGTTACTCTCGGCAGATTGAAAAACTGTTTTTT; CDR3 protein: CASSYSRQIEKLFF
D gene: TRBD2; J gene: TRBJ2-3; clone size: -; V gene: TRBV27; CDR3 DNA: TGTGCCAGCGGCGGGAGGGCCGGCACAGATACGCAGTATTTT; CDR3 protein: CASGGRAGTDTQYF
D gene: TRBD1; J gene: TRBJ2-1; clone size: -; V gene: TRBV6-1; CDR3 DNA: TGTGCCGGGGACAGCCGCCGAAATGAGCAGTTCTTC; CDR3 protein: CAGDSRRNEQFF
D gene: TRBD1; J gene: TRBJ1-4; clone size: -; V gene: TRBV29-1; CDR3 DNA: TGCAGCGCCAGTGACAGGGCGACTAATGAAAAACTGTTTTTT; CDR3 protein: CSASDRATNEKLFF
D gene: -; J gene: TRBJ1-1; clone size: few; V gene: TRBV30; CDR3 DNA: TGTGCCTGGGGGGGAAGAGGGAACACTGAAGCTTTCTTT; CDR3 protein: CAWGGRGNTEAFF
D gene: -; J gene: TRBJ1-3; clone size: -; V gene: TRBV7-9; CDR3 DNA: TGTGCGCCTGAGTGGGGAAACACCATATATTTT; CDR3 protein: CAPEWGNTIYF
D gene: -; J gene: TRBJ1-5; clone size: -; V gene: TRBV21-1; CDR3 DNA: TGTGCCAGCAGCAAAGCCGTCCGGAATCAGCCCCAGCATTTT; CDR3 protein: CASSKAVRNQPQHF